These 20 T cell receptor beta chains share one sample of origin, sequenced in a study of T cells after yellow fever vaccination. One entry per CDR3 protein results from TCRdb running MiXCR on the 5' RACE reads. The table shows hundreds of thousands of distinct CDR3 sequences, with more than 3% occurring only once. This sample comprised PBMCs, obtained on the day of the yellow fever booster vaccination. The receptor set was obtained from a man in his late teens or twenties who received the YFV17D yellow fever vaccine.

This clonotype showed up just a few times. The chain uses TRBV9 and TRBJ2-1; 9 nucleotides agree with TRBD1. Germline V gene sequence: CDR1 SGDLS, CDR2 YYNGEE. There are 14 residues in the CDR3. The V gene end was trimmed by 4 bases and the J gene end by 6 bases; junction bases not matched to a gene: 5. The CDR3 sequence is CASSQGQGGNEQFF. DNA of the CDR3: TGTGCCAGCAGCCAGGGACAGGGCGGCAATGAGCAGTTCTTC.

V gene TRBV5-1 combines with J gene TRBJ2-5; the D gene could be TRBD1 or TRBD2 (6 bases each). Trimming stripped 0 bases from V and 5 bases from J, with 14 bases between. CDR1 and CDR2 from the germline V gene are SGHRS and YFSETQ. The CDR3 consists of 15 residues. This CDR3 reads CASSLEDSGGETQYF. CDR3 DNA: TGCGCCAGCAGCTTGGAGGACAGTGGGGGGGAGACCCAGTACTTC.

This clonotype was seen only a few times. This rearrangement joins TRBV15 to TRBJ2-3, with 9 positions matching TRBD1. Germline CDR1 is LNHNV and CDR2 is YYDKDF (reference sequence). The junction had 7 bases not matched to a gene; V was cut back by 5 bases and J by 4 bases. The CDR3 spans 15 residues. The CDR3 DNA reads TGTGCCACCAGCGGCCGGGACAGGGCCCCAGATACGCAGTATTTT. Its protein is CATSGRDRAPDTQYF.

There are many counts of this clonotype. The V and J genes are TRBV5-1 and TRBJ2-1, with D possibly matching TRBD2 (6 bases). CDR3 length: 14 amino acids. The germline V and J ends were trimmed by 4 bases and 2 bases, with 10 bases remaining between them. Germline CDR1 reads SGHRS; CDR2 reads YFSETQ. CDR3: CASSLSGTYNEQFF. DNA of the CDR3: TGCGCCAGCAGCCTTAGCGGCACCTACAATGAGCAGTTCTTC.

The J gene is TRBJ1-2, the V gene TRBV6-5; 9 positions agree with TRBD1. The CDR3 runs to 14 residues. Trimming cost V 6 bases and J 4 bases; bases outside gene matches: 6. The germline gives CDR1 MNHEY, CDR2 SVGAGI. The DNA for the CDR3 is TGTGCCAGCAGCCATAGACAGGGGGGCTATGGCTACACCTTC. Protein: CASSHRQGGYGYTF.

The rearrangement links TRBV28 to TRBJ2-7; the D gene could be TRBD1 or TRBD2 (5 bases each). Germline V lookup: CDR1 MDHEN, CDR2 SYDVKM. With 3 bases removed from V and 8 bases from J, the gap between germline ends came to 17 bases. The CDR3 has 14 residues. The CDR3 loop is CASSFSRTGAKQYV. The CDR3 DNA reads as TGTGCCAGCAGTTTTTCGCGGACCGGGGCCAAGCAGTACGTC.

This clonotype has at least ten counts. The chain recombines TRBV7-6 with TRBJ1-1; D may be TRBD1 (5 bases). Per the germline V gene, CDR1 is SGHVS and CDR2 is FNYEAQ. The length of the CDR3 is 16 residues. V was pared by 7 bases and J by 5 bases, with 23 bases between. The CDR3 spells CASTPGSVGPGTEAFF. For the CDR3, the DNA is TGTGCCAGCACCCCCGGTAGTGTGGGGCCGGGGACTGAAGCTTTCTTT. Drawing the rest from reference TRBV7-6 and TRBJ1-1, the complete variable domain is GAGVSQSPRYKVTKRGQDVALRCDPISGHVSLYWYRQALGQGPEFLTYFNYEAQQDKSGLPNDRFSAERPEGSISTLTIQRTEQRDSAMYRCASTPGSVGPGTEAFFGQGTRLTVV.

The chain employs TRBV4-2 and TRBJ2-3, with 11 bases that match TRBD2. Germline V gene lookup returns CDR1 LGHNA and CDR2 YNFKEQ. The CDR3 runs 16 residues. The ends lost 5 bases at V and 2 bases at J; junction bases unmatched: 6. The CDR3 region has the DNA TGTGCCAGCAGCTCAACTAGCGGGGGTGTCACAGATACGCAGTATTTT. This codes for CASSSTSGGVTDTQYF.

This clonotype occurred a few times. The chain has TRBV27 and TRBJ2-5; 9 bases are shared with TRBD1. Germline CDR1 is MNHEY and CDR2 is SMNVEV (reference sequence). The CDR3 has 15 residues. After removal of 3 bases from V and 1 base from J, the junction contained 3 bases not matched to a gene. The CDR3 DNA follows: TGTGCCAGCAGTTTTGGGACAGGGCTCCAAGAGACCCAGTACTTC. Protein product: CASSFGTGLQETQYF.

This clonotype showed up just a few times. The CDR3 loop reads CASSYSRDSPLHF. DNA for the CDR3: TGTGCCAGCAGTTACTCGAGGGATTCACCCCTCCACTTT. The genes are TRBV6-6 and TRBJ1-6; D is uncertain. CDR3 length equals 13 residues. The germline CDR1 and CDR2 sequences are MNHNY and SVGAGI (reference sequence). The V gene lost 0 bases and the J gene lost 8 bases, with 5 bases spanning the gap.

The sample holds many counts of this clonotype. Here the CDR3 reads CASSLGPGGSYEQYF. CDR3 nucleotide sequence: TGTGCCAGCAGCTTAGGCCCAGGGGGTTCCTACGAGCAGTACTTC. The chain has TRBV11-2 and TRBJ2-7, with 7 positions matching TRBD1. The germline V gene has CDR1 SGHAT and CDR2 FQNNGV. The CDR3 totals 15 residues. The ends lost 1 base at V and 1 base at J; junction bases unmatched: 4. The whole variable domain, remainder taken from reference TRBV11-2 and TRBJ2-7, is EAGVAQSPRYKIIEKRQSVAFWCNPISGHATLYWYQQILGQGPKLLIQFQNNGVVDDSQLPKDRFSAERLKGVDSTLKIQPAKLEDSAVYLCASSLGPGGSYEQYFGPGTRLTVT.

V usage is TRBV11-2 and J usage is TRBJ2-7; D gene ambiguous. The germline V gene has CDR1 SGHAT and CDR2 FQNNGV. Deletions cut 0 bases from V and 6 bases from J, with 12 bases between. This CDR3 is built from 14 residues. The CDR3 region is CASSLDRLSPEQYF. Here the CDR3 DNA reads TGTGCCAGCAGCTTAGATAGGTTATCGCCCGAGCAGTACTTC.

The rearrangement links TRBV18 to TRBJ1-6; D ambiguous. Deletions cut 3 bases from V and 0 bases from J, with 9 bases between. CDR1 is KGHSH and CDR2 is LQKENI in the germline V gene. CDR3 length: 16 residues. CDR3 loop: CASSPSASSYNSPLHF. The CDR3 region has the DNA TGTGCCAGCTCACCCTCCGCGAGCTCCTATAATTCACCCCTCCACTTT.

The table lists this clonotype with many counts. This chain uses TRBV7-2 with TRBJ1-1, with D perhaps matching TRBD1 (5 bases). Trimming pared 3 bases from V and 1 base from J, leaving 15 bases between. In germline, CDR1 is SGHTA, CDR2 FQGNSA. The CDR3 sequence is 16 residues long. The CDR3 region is CASSFARDGSNTEAFF. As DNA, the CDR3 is TGTGCCAGCAGCTTTGCCCGGGACGGTTCGAACACTGAAGCTTTCTTT.

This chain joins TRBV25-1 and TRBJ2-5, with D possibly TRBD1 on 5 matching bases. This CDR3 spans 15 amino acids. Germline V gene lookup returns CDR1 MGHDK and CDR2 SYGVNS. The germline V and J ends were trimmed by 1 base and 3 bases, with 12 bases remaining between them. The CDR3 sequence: CASSELTGHKETQYF. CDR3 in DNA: TGTGCCAGCAGTGAATTAACAGGACACAAAGAGACCCAGTACTTC.

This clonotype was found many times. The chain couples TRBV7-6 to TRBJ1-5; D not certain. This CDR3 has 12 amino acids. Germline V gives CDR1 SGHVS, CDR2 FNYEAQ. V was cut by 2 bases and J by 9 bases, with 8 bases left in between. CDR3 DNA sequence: TGTGCCAGCAGCTTAAACCTTGGGCCCCAGCATTTT. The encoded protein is CASSLNLGPQHF.

CDR3: CASSQEDRPNSPLHF. CDR3 DNA: TGCGCCAGCAGCCAAGAGGACAGACCTAATTCACCCCTCCACTTT. The rearrangement links TRBV4-3 to TRBJ1-6; D is possibly TRBD1 (6 bases). V was shortened by 0 bases and J by 6 bases, with 9 bases between the two germline ends. CDR3 length equals 15 residues. Germline V CDR1 and CDR2: LGHNA, YSLEER.

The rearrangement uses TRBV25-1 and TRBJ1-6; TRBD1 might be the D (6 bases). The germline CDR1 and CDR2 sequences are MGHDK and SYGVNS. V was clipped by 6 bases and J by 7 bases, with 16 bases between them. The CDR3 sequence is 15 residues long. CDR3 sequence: CASRATGLRNSPLHF. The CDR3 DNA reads TGTGCCAGCAGGGCTACAGGGCTCCGCAATTCACCCCTCCACTTT.

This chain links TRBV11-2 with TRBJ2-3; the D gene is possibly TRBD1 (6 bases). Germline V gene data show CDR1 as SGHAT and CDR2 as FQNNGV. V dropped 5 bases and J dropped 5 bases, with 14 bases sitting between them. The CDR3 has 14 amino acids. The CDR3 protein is CASSPRGTKDTQYF. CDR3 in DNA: TGTGCCAGCAGCCCAAGGGGGACCAAAGATACGCAGTATTTT.

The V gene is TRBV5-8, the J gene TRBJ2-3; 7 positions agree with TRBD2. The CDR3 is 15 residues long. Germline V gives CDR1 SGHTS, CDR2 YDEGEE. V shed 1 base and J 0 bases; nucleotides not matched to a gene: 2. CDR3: CASSLWGGSTDTQYF. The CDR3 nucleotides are TGTGCCAGCAGCTTGTGGGGGGGGAGCACAGATACGCAGTATTTT. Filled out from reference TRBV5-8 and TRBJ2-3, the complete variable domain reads EAGVTQSPTHLIKTRGQQATLRCSPISGHTSVYWYQQALGLGLQFLLWYDEGEERNRGNFPPRFSGRQFPNYSSELNVNALELEDSALYLCASSLWGGSTDTQYFGPGTRLTVL.